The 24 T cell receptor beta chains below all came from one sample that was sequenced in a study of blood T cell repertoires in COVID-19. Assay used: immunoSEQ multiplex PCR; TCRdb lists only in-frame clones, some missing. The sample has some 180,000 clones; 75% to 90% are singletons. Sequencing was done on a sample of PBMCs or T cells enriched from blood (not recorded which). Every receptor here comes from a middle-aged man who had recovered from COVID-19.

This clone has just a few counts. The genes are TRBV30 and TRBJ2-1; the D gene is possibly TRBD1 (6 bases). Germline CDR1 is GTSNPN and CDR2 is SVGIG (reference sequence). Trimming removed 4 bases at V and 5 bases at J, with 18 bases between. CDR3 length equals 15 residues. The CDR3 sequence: CAWTRLTGRNNEQFF. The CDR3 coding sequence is TGTGCCTGGACAAGACTGACAGGCCGCAACAATGAGCAGTTCTTC.

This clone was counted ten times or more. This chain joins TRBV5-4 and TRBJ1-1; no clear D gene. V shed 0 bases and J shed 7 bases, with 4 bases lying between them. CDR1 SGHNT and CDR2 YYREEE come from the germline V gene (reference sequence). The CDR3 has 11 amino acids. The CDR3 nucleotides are TGTGCCAGCAGCTTGGGCGGTGAAGCTTTCTTT. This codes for CASSLGGEAFF.

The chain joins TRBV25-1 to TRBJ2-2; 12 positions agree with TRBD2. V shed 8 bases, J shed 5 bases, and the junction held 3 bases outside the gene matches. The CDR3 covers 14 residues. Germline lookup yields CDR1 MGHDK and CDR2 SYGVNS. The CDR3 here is CASRLAGVTGELFF. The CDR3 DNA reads TGTGCCAGCCGACTAGCGGGGGTTACCGGGGAGCTGTTTTTT.

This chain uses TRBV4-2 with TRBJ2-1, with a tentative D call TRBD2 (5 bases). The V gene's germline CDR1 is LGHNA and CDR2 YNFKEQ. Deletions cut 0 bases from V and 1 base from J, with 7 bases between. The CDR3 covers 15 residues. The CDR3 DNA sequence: TGTGCCAGCAGCCAAGATAGAGGGTCCTACAATGAGCAGTTCTTC. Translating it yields CASSQDRGSYNEQFF.

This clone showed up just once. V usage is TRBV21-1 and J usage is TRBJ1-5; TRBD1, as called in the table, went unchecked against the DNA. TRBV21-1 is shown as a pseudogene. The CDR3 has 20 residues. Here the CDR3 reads CASSKGQVTTPGQGNQPQHF. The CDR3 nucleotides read TGTGCCAGCAGCAAAGGGCAAGTAACGACTCCGGGACAGGGGAATCAGCCCCAGCATTTT.

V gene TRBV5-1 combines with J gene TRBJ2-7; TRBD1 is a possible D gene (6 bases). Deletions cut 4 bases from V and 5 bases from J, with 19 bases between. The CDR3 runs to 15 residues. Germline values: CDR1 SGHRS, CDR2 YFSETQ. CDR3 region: CASSVQGPWMNEQYF. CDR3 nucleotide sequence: TGCGCCAGCAGCGTACAGGGACCTTGGATGAACGAGCAGTACTTC.

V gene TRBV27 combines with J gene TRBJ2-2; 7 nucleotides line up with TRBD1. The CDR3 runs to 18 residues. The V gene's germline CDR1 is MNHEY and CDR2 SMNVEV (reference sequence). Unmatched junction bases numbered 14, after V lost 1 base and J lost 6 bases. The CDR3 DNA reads TGTGCCAGCAGTTTATGGGCGAGAGGGGACAGAACCTCCGGGGAGCTGTTTTTT. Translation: CASSLWARGDRTSGELFF.

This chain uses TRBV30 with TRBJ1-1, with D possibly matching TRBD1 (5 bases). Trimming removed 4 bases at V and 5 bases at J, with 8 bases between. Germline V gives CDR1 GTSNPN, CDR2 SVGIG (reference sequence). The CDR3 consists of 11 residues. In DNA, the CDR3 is TGTGCCTGGAATTCAGGGACTGAAGCTTTCTTT. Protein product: CAWNSGTEAFF.

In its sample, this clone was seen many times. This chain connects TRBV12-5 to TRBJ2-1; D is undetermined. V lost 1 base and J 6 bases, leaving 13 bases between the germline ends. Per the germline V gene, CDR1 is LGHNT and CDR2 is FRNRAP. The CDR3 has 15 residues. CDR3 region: CASGLGVGGTNEQFF. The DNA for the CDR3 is TGTGCTAGTGGTTTGGGCGTAGGCGGAACCAATGAGCAGTTCTTC.

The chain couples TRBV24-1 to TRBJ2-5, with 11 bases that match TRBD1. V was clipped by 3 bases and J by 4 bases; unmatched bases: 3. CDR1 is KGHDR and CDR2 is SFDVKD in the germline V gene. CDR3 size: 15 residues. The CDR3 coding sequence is TGTGCCACCAGTGATGTGGACAGGGGGCCAGAGACCCAGTACTTC. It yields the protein CATSDVDRGPETQYF.

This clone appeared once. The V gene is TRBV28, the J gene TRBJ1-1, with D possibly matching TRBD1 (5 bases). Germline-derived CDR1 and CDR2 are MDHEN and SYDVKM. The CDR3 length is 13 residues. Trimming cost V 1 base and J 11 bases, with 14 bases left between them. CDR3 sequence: CASSLSLQVYAFF. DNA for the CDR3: TGTGCCAGCAGTTTATCTTTACAGGTTTATGCTTTCTTT.

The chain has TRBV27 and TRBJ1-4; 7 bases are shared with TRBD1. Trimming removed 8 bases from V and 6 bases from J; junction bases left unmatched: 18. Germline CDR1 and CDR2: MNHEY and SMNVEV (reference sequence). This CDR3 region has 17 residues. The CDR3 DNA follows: TGTGCCAGCGGCCCCGGGACAGTCTTTATCGGGGATGAAAAACTGTTTTTT. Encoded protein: CASGPGTVFIGDEKLFF.

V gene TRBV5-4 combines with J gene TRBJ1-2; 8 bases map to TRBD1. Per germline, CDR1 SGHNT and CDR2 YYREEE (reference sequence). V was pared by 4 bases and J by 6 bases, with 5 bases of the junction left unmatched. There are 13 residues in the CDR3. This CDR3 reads CASSLTGGDGYTF. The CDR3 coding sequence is TGTGCCAGCAGCCTAACAGGGGGTGATGGCTACACCTTC.

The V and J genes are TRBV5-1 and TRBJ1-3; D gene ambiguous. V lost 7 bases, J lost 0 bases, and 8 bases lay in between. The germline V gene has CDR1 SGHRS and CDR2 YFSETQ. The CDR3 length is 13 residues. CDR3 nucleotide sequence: TGCGCCAGCGGGCAGCACTCTGGAAACACCATATATTTT. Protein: CASGQHSGNTIYF. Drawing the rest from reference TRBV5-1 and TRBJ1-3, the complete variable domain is KAGVTQTPRYLIKTRGQQVTLSCSPISGHRSVSWYQQTPGQGLQFLFEYFSETQRNKGNFPGRFSGRQFSNSRSEMNVSTLELGDSALYLCASGQHSGNTIYFGEGSWLTVV.

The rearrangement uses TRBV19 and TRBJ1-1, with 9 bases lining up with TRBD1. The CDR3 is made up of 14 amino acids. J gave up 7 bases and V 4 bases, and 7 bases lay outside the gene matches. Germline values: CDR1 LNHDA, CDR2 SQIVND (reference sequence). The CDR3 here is CASSNTGGRIEAFF. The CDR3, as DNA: TGTGCCAGTAGTAATACAGGGGGCAGGATTGAAGCTTTCTTT. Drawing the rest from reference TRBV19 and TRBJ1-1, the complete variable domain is DGGITQSPKYLFRKEGQNVTLSCEQNLNHDAMYWYRQDPGQGLRLIYYSQIVNDFQKGDIAEGYSVSREKKESFPLTVTSAQKNPTAFYLCASSNTGGRIEAFFGQGTRLTVV.

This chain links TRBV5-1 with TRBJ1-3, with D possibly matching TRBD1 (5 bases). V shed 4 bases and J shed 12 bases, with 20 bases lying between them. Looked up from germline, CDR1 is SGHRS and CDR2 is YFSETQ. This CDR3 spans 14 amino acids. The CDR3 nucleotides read TGCGCCAGCAGCCCAACGGCGCCAGGGAAGGGCATATATTTT. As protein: CASSPTAPGKGIYF.

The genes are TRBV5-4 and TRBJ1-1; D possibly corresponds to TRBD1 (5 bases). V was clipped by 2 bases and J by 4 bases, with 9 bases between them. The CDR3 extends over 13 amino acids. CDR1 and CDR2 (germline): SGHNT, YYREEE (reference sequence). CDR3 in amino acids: CASSFPGRTEAFF. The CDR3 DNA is TGTGCCAGCAGCTTTCCAGGGCGCACTGAAGCTTTCTTT.

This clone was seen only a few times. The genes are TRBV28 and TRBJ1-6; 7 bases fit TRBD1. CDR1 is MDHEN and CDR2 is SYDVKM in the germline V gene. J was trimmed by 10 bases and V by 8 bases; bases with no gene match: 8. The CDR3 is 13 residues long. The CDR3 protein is CASGQVAESPLHF. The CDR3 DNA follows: TGTGCCAGCGGACAGGTTGCCGAATCACCCCTCCACTTT.

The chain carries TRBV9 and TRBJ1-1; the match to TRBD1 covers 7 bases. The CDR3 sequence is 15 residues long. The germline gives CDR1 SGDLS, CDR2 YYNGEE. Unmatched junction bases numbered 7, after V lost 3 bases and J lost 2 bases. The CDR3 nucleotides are TGTGCCAGCAGCGCCTCGACAGGGTCTAACACTGAAGCTTTCTTT. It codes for CASSASTGSNTEAFF.

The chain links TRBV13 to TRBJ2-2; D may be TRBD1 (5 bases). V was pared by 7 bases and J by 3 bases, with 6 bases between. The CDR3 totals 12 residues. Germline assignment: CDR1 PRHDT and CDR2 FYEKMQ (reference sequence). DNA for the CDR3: TGTGCCAGCATCAGGGACACCGGGGAGCTGTTTTTT. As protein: CASIRDTGELFF.

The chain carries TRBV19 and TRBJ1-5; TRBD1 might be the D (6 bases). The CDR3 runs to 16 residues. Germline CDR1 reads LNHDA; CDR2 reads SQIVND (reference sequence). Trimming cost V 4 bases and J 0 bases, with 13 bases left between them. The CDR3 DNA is TGTGCCAGTAGTAAGCAGGGGACCTATAGCAATCAGCCCCAGCATTTT. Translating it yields CASSKQGTYSNQPQHF.

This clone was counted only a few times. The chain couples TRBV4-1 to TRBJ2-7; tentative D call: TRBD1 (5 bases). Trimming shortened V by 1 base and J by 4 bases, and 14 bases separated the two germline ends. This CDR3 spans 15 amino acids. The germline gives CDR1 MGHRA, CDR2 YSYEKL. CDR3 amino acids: CASSQVLDKVYEQYF. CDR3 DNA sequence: TGCGCCAGCAGCCAAGTACTGGACAAAGTGTACGAGCAGTACTTC.

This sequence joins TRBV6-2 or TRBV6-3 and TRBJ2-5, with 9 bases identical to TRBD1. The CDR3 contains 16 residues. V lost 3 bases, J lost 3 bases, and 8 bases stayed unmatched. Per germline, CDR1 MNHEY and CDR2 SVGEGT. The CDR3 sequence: CASSYQIRDREETQYF. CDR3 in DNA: TGTGCCAGCAGTTATCAAATCCGGGACAGGGAAGAGACCCAGTACTTC.

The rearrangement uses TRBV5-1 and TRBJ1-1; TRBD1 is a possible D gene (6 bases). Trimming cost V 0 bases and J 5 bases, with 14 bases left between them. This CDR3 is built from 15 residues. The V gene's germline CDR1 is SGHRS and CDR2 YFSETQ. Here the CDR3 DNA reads TGCGCCAGCAGCTTGGGATCAGGGGCTGGGACTGAAGCTTTCTTT. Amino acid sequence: CASSLGSGAGTEAFF.